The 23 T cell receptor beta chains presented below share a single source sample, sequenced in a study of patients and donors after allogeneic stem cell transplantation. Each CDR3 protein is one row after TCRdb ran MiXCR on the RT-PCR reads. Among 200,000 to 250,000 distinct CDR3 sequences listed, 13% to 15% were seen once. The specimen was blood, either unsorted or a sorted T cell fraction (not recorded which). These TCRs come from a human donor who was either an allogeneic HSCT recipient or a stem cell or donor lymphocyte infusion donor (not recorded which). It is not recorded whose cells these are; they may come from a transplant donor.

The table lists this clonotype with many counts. The CDR3 DNA reads TGTGCCAGCAGCGCACAGGGTTCTGCAGATACGCAGTATTTT. Amino acids: CASSAQGSADTQYF. This chain connects TRBV9 to TRBJ2-3; D is perhaps TRBD1 (6 bases). Germline lookup yields CDR1 SGDLS and CDR2 YYNGEE. V lost 3 bases and J lost 4, with 12 bases in between. CDR3 length: 14 amino acids.

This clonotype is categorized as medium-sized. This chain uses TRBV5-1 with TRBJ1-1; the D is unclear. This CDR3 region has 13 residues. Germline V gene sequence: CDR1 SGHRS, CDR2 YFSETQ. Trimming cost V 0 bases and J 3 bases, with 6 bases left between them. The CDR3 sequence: CASSLGHDTEAFF. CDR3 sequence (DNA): TGCGCCAGCAGCTTGGGCCATGACACTGAAGCTTTCTTT. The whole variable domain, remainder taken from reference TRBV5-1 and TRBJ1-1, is KAGVTQTPRYLIKTRGQQVTLSCSPISGHRSVSWYQQTPGQGLQFLFEYFSETQRNKGNFPGRFSGRQFSNSRSEMNVSTLELGDSALYLCASSLGHDTEAFFGQGTRLTVV.

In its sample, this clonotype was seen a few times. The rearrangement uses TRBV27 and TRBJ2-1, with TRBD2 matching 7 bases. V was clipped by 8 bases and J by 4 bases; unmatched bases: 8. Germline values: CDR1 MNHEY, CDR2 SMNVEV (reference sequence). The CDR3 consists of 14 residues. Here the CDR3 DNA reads TGTGCCAGCTCCAGCGGGAATTGGTACAATGAGCAGTTCTTC. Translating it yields CASSSGNWYNEQFF.

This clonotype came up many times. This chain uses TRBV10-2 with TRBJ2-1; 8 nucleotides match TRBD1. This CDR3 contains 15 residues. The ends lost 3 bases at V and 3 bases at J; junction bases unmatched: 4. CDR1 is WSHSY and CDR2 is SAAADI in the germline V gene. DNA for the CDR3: TGCGCCAGCAGTGAAAGGGACAGGCTCTACAATGAGCAGTTCTTC. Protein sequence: CASSERDRLYNEQFF.

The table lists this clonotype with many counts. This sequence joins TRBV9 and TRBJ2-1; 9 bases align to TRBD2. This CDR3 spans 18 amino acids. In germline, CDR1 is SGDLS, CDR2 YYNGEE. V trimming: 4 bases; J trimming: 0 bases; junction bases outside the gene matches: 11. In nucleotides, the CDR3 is TGTGCCAGCAGCCCAGGGGCTAGCGGGGAGAGCTCCTACAATGAGCAGTTCTTC. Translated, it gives CASSPGASGESSYNEQFF.

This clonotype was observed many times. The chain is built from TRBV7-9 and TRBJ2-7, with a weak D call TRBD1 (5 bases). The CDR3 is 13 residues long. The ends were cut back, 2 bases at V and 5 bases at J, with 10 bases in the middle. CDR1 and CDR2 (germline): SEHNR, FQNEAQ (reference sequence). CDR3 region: CASSLRQTDEQYF. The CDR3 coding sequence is TGTGCCAGCAGCTTAAGACAGACGGACGAGCAGTACTTC.

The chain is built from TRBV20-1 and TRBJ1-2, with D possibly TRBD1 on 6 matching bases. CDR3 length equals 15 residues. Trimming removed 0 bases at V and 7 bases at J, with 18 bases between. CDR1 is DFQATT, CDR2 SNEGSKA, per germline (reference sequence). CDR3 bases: TGCAGTGCTAGAGATCCAAGGGGGACCAGGGCTGGCTACACCTTC. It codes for CSARDPRGTRAGYTF.

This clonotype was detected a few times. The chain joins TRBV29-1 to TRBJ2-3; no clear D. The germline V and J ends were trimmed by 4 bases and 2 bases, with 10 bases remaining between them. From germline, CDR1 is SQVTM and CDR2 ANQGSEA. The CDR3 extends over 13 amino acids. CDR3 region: CSVGLGNTDTQYF. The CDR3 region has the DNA TGCAGCGTTGGGCTGGGAAACACAGATACGCAGTATTTT.

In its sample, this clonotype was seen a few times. Written as DNA, the CDR3 is TGCAGTGCTTACGTACTCCGGGACTCGAGGACCCAGTACTTC. Residues: CSAYVLRDSRTQYF. This chain uses TRBV20-1 with TRBJ2-5; D might be TRBD2 (6 bases). The V end was cut by 5 bases, the J end by 7 bases, with 20 bases between. CDR1 DFQATT and CDR2 SNEGSKA come from the germline V gene (reference sequence). The CDR3 sequence is 14 residues long.

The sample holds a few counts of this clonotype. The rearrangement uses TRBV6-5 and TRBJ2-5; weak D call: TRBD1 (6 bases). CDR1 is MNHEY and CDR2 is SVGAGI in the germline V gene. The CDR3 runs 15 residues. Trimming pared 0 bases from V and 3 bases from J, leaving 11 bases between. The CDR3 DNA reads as TGTGCCAGCAGTTACTCTCGTGCAGGGGAAGAGACCCAGTACTTC. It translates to CASSYSRAGEETQYF.

The DNA of the CDR3 is TGCAGTGCTAGTCGGGGCCTAGCGGGAGCCACCTACGAGCAGTACTTC. As protein: CSASRGLAGATYEQYF. V usage is TRBV20-1 and J usage is TRBJ2-7; 10 nucleotides line up with TRBD2. The CDR3 has 16 residues. The ends lost 3 bases at V and 2 bases at J; junction bases unmatched: 10. Germline CDR1 DFQATT, CDR2 SNEGSKA (reference sequence).

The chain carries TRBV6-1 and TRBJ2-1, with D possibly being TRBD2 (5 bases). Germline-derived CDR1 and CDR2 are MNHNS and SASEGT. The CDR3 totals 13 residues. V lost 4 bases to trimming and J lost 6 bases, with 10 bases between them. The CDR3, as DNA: TGTGCCAGCAGTGTAGCCGGGGTCAATGAGCAGTTCTTC. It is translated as CASSVAGVNEQFF.

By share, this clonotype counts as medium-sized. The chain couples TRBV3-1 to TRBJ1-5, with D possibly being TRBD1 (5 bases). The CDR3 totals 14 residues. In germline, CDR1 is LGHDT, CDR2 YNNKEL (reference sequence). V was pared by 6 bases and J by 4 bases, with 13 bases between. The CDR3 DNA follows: TGTGCCAGCAGTTATCAGGGAGGGAATCAGCCCCAGCATTTT. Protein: CASSYQGGNQPQHF.

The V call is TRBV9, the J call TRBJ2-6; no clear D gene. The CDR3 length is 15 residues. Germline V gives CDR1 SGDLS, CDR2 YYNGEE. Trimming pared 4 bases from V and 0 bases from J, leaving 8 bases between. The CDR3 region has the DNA TGTGCCAGCAGCCCAACCCACTCTGGGGCCAACGTCCTGACTTTC. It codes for CASSPTHSGANVLTF.

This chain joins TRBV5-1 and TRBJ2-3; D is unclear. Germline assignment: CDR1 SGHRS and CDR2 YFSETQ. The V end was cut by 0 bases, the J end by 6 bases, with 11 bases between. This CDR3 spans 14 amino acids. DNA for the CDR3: TGCGCCAGCAGCTTGGGAGTAGCATGGGATACGCAGTATTTT. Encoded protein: CASSLGVAWDTQYF.

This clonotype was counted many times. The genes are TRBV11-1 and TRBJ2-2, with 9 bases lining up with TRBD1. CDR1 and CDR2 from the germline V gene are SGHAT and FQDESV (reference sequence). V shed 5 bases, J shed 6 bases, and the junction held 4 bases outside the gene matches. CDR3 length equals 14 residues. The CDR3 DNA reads TGTGCCAGCAGCCGGGACAGGGTAGCCGGGGAGCTGTTTTTT. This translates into CASSRDRVAGELFF. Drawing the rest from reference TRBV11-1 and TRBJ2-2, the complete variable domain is EAEVAQSPRYKITEKSQAVAFWCDPISGHATLYWYRQILGQGPELLVQFQDESVVDDSQLPKDRFSAERLKGVDSTLKIQPAELGDSAMYLCASSRDRVAGELFFGEGSRLTVL.

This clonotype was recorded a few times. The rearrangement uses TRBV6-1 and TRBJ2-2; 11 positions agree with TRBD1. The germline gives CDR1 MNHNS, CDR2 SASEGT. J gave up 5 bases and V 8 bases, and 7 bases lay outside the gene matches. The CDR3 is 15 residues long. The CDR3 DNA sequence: TGTGCCAGCGGCCCGTGGGACAGGGGGACCGGGGAGCTGTTTTTT. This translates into CASGPWDRGTGELFF.

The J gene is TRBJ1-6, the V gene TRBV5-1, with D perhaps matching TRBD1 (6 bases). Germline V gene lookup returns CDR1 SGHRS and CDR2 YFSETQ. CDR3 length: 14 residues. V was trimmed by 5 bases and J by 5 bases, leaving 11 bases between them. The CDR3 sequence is CASRGHQDNSPLHF. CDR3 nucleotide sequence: TGCGCCAGCAGGGGACACCAGGATAATTCACCCCTCCACTTT.

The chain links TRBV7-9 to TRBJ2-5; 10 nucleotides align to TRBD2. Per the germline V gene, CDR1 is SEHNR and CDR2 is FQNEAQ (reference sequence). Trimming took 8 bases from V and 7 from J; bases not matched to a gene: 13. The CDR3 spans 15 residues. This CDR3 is CASHRKGLAARTQYF. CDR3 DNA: TGTGCCAGCCATCGGAAAGGACTAGCGGCTCGGACCCAGTACTTC.

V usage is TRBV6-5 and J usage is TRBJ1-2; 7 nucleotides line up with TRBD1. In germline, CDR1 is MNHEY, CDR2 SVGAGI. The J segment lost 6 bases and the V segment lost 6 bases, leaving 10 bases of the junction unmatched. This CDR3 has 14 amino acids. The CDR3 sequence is CASSYRDRTNGYTF. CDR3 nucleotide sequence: TGTGCCAGCAGCTACCGGGACAGAACAAATGGCTACACCTTC.

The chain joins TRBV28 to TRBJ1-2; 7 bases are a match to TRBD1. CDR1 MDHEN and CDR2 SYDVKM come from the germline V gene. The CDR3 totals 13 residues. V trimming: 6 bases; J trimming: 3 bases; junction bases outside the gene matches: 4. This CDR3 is CASRSGGYYGYTF. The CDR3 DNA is TGTGCCAGCAGGTCAGGGGGATACTATGGCTACACCTTC.

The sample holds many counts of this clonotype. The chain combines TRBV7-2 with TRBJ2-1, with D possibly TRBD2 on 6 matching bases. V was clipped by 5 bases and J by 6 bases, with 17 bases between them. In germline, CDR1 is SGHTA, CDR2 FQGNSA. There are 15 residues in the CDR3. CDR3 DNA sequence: TGTGCCAGCAGCCGGGGGTCTAGCAGACTCAATGAGCAGTTCTTC. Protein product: CASSRGSSRLNEQFF. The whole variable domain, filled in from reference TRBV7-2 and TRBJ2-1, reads GAGVSQSPSNKVTEKGKDVELRCDPISGHTALYWYRQSLGQGLEFLIYFQGNSAPDKSGLPSDRFSAERTGGSVSTLTIQRTQQEDSAVYLCASSRGSSRLNEQFFGPGTRLTVL.

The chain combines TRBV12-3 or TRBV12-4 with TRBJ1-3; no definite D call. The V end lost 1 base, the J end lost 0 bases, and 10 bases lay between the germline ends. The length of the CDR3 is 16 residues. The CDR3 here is CASSLGAEISGNTIYF. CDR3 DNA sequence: TGTGCCAGCAGTTTAGGGGCAGAGATCTCTGGAAACACCATATATTTT.